This paragraph reports one TCR beta chain. It was with random hexamers that roughly 0.5 to 1 ug RNA was reverse transcribed. A multiplex approach, immunoSEQ multiplex PCR, amplified TCR beta CDR3 across 54 Vbeta and 13 Jbeta. TCRdb reprocessed the immunoSEQ multiplex PCR reads via MiXCR and lists one record per CDR3 protein. The table has 150,000 to 200,000 distinct CDR3 sequences, 85% to 95% seen once; the top ten hold less than 0.2%. This sample is drawn from a study of CD8 T cells in Susac syndrome. Study-wide background: At the time of blood draw, patients with Susac syndrome were therapy-naive, receiving corticosteroids, or receiving intravenous immunoglobulin alone.

V was cut by 5 bases and J by 5 bases, with 12 bases left in between. This CDR3 region has 13 residues. The germline gives CDR1 SGHNT, CDR2 YENEEA. The patients with Susac syndrome satisfied recently defined diagnostic criteria for either definite or probable disease. Both CD4+ and CD8+ T cells were negatively isolated, and TEMRA cells underwent FACS enrichment. This receptor was obtained from a human donor with Susac syndrome. Sequencing was carried out using CD8+ T cells from PBMCs. The rearrangement joins TRBV11-3 to TRBJ1-1; D uncertain. CDR3 bases: TGTGCCAGCAGCCGTCGGGGTGAGACTGAAGCTTTCTTT. It specifies CASSRRGETEAFF.